What follows describes a single T cell receptor beta chain. Its antigen is still unknown. Trimming removed 5 bases from V and 2 bases from J, with 7 bases in between. CDR1 is SGHRS, CDR2 YFSETQ, per germline. The CDR3 is 12 residues long. The data were obtained in a study of T cell responses to AZD1222 COVID-19 vaccine. The study's findings and limits: Vaccine-associated CD4 TCRs ranged over spike, dominating at 160-218 and 743-854. At study baseline, merely about 6 AZD1222 recipients were seropositive.

Recipients boosted at about 4 weeks or about 12 weeks are pooled. Sequenced by immunoSEQ multiplex PCR; TCRdb stores in-frame clones only, minus some. The sample shows approximately 150,000 clones, under 95% of them seen only once. This clonotype originated in an adult who received the AZD1222 COVID-19 vaccine. V is TRBV5-1 and J is TRBJ1-2, with D uncertain. The sample consisted of peripheral blood, taken 28 days after the second AZD1222 dose. This chain's CDR3 is CASRGLNYGYTF. CDR3 in DNA: TGCGCCAGCAGAGGCCTAAACTATGGCTACACCTTC. Together with reference TRBV5-1 and TRBJ1-2, the CDR3 gives the full variable domain: KAGVTQTPRYLIKTRGQQVTLSCSPISGHRSVSWYQQTPGQGLQFLFEYFSETQRNKGNFPGRFSGRQFSNSRSEMNVSTLELGDSALYLCASRGLNYGYTFGSGTRLTVV.